The 14 T cell receptor beta chains below were found in one sample sequenced in a study of PD-1 blockade in classical Hodgkin lymphoma. Each patient relapsed following autologous stem cell transplantation, and prior brentuximab vedotin exposure differed. Sequencing was performed with immunoSEQ multiplex PCR; in TCRdb, only in-frame clones are kept and a portion is missing. The profile shows more than 85,000 clones, around nine tenths of them singletons. The sequences come from peripheral blood mononuclear cells (PBMCs), collected before the second cycle of nivolumab. The receptor set was obtained from a human donor with classical Hodgkin lymphoma.

The chain uses TRBV6-5 and TRBJ2-5, with 12 bases that match TRBD2. The CDR3 totals 15 residues. Germline V gene sequence: CDR1 MNHEY, CDR2 SVGAGI. With 5 bases clipped from V and 5 bases from J, the junction kept 6 bases outside the gene matches. CDR3 sequence reads: CASSTGTSGSETQYF. The CDR3 nucleotides read TGTGCCAGCAGTACCGGGACTAGCGGGTCGGAGACCCAGTACTTC.

The chain is built from TRBV21-1 and TRBJ2-7; no DNA check was done on the table's D call, TRBD1. TRBV21-1 is shown as a pseudogene. The CDR3 has 13 residues. Here the CDR3 reads CASNDRATYEQYF. Written as DNA, the CDR3 is TGTGCCAGTAATGACAGGGCGACCTACGAGCAGTACTTC.

This rearrangement joins TRBV4-1 to TRBJ2-5, with a possible D match to TRBD2 (5 bases). This CDR3 has 19 residues. The V gene's germline CDR1 is MGHRA and CDR2 YSYEKL. With 3 bases removed from V and 3 bases from J, the gap between germline ends came to 26 bases. Written as DNA, the CDR3 is TGCGCCAGCAGCCATTTGGCTGCCGTTGTTTCGGGGTCCAAAGAGACCCAGTACTTC. It encodes CASSHLAAVVSGSKETQYF.

The chain joins TRBV9 to TRBJ2-7; the D gene could be TRBD1 or TRBD2 (5 bases each). This CDR3 is 15 amino acids long. V was trimmed by 2 bases and J by 2 bases, leaving 14 bases between them. Germline V gene lookup returns CDR1 SGDLS and CDR2 YYNGEE. The CDR3 here is CASSVEAGGTYEQYF. The CDR3 DNA reads TGTGCCAGCAGCGTTGAGGCTGGGGGAACCTACGAGCAGTACTTC.

The chain carries TRBV29-1 and TRBJ2-2; maybe TRBD2 (6 bases). This CDR3 has 14 residues. In germline, CDR1 is SQVTM, CDR2 ANQGSEA. V was clipped by 8 bases and J by 4 bases, with 17 bases between them. The CDR3: CSPGKRGGTGELFF. CDR3 nucleotides: TGCAGCCCCGGAAAACGGGGAGGCACCGGGGAGCTGTTTTTT.

The rearrangement uses TRBV27 and TRBJ1-5, with a weak D call TRBD1 (6 bases). This CDR3 has 14 residues. V was shortened by 8 bases and J by 9 bases, with 20 bases between the two germline ends. The V gene's germline CDR1 is MNHEY and CDR2 SMNVEV (reference sequence). CDR3 DNA sequence: TGTGCCAGCGGTGAAACAGGGCTCCAAGGGCCCCAGCATTTT. It specifies CASGETGLQGPQHF.

J is TRBJ2-7 and V is TRBV7-2; D is ambiguous. There are 14 residues in the CDR3. Germline CDR1 is SGHTA and CDR2 is FQGNSA. Trimming took 1 base from V and 2 from J, leaving 9 bases between them. DNA of the CDR3: TGTGCCAGCAGCTTAGGGACGTTTACCTACGAGCAGTACTTC. It yields the protein CASSLGTFTYEQYF.

This chain links TRBV7-3 with TRBJ1-3, with D perhaps matching TRBD1 (5 bases). The CDR3 extends over 14 amino acids. The germline gives CDR1 SGHTA, CDR2 FQGTGA. V was trimmed by 2 bases and J by 2 bases, leaving 7 bases between them. The CDR3 sequence is CASSLGGTGNTIYF. Written as DNA, the CDR3 is TGTGCCAGCAGCTTAGGGGGTACTGGAAACACCATATATTTT.

The chain combines TRBV9 with TRBJ2-7, with D maybe TRBD2 (7 bases). V was cut by 5 bases and J by 9 bases, with 12 bases left in between. The CDR3 consists of 11 residues. Germline V lookup: CDR1 SGDLS, CDR2 YYNGEE. The DNA for the CDR3 is TGTGCCAGCAGGGGAGGGGGGATGCAGTACTTC. It codes for CASRGGGMQYF.

This clone appeared a few times. This chain links TRBV6-6 with TRBJ1-5; 8 positions agree with TRBD1. J lost 5 bases, V lost 6 bases, and 3 bases had no gene match. The CDR3 consists of 13 residues. CDR1 MNHNY and CDR2 SVGAGI come from the germline V gene (reference sequence). DNA of the CDR3: TGTGCCAGCAGGCAGGGGGCTTATCAGCCCCAGCATTTT. Translated: CASRQGAYQPQHF.

This clone was observed a few times. The chain employs TRBV5-6 and TRBJ1-2, with TRBD1 as a possible D gene (6 bases). The length of the CDR3 is 14 residues. Germline CDR1 is SGHDT and CDR2 is YYEEEE. V was clipped by 4 bases and J by 6 bases, with 16 bases between them. The CDR3 sequence: CASSGDQGLHGYTF. CDR3 sequence (DNA): TGTGCCAGCAGCGGAGACCAGGGGTTGCATGGCTACACCTTC.

The V call is TRBV27, the J call TRBJ2-3; TRBD2 aligns across 7 bases. CDR1 and CDR2 (germline): MNHEY, SMNVEV (reference sequence). V dropped 3 bases and J dropped 6; count of bases not matched to a gene: 6. CDR3 length: 14 residues. The CDR3 DNA sequence: TGTGCCAGCAGTTTTTTTCGCGGGAGTGATACGCAGTATTTT. This codes for CASSFFRGSDTQYF.

V and J are TRBV5-4 and TRBJ2-1; D is unclear. Germline V gene sequence: CDR1 SGHNT, CDR2 YYREEE (reference sequence). Trimming removed 0 bases at V and 0 bases at J, with 7 bases between. The CDR3 is 15 amino acids. In DNA form, the CDR3 reads TGTGCCAGCAGCTTGGACGATATCTCCTACAATGAGCAGTTCTTC. This encodes CASSLDDISYNEQFF. The full variable domain, rest sourced from reference TRBV5-4 and TRBJ2-1, is ETGVTQSPTHLIKTRGQQVTLRCSSQSGHNTVSWYQQALGQGPQFIFQYYREEENGRGNFPPRFSGLQFPNYSSELNVNALELDDSALYLCASSLDDISYNEQFFGPGTRLTVL.

The chain has TRBV5-5 and TRBJ1-5; 7 nucleotides align to TRBD1. This CDR3 region has 17 residues. Germline V gene lookup returns CDR1 SGHKS and CDR2 YYEKEE (reference sequence). The V and J ends lost 4 bases and 6 bases, in that order; junction bases with no gene match: 16. The CDR3 protein is CASSLQGLEIAGQPQHF. The CDR3 nucleotides are TGTGCCAGCAGCCTACAGGGGTTGGAGATAGCGGGTCAGCCCCAGCATTTT.